The 12 T cell receptor beta chains below come from one sample, sequenced in a study of T cell responses to AZD1222 COVID-19 vaccine (dated by TCRdb to 2020 to 2023). Sample time point, as interpreted from the label and publication: baseline before first vaccination. Receptor libraries were prepared by the immunoSEQ multiplex PCR assay. TCRdb stores this immuneACCESS table with in-frame sequences only. Part of the clones is absent; in the studies checked, under half of the shortfall reflects unresolved V genes, and no reason is known for the rest. For this sample the table gives roughly 130,000 clones, of which roughly 88% were detected only once. Of the sample, 7.5% to 8% is held by the ten largest clones. Sample: peripheral blood, taken on day 0 of AZD1222 vaccination. These receptors were obtained from an adult in good health.

V usage is TRBV18 and J usage is TRBJ2-7, with 9 bases fitting TRBD1. The CDR3 length is 15 residues. Germline lookup yields CDR1 KGHSH and CDR2 LQKENI. The V gene end was trimmed by 3 bases and the J gene end by 2 bases; junction bases not matched to a gene: 5. The CDR3 spells CASSPWTGAAYEQYF. DNA of the CDR3: TGTGCCAGCTCACCTTGGACAGGGGCAGCCTACGAGCAGTACTTC.

The J gene is TRBJ1-4, the V gene TRBV5-1; D perhaps matches TRBD1 (5 bases). Germline values: CDR1 SGHRS, CDR2 YFSETQ. V lost 2 bases and J 7 bases, leaving 15 bases between the germline ends. The CDR3 sequence is 15 residues long. CDR3 in amino acids: CASSLFQGASEKLFF. For the CDR3, the DNA is TGCGCCAGCAGCTTATTTCAGGGCGCCAGTGAAAAACTGTTTTTT.

V is TRBV19 and J is TRBJ2-5, with D hard to call. Per germline, CDR1 LNHDA and CDR2 SQIVND (reference sequence). V dropped 3 bases and J dropped 0 bases, with 11 bases sitting between them. The CDR3 loop spans 15 amino acids. In nucleotides, the CDR3 is TGTGCCAGTAGTATCGATTTACAGTACCAAGAGACCCAGTACTTC. This codes for CASSIDLQYQETQYF.

This clone appeared a single time. The CDR3 sequence is CASRTGLSGNTIYF. In nucleotides, the CDR3 is TGTGCCAGCAGAACAGGTCTCTCTGGAAACACCATATATTTT. This chain uses TRBV2 with TRBJ1-3; possibly TRBD1 for D (5 bases). This CDR3 region has 14 residues. Between the trimmed V and J ends, which lost 6 bases and 0 bases, there was a span of 9 bases. Germline V lookup: CDR1 SNHLY, CDR2 FYNNEI.

The chain combines TRBV7-2 with TRBJ2-7; 8 bases map to TRBD2. V lost 5 bases, J lost 3 bases, and 9 bases stayed unmatched. The CDR3 totals 15 residues. Germline V CDR1 and CDR2: SGHTA, FQGNSA. DNA of the CDR3: TGTGCCAGCAGCGTATCCGGGACTAGTAGCTACGAGCAGTACTTC. Its protein is CASSVSGTSSYEQYF.

V usage is TRBV28 and J usage is TRBJ2-3, with 11 bases lining up with TRBD2. J gave up 8 bases and V 2 bases, and 6 bases lay outside the gene matches. Per germline, CDR1 MDHEN and CDR2 SYDVKM. The CDR3 is made up of 15 amino acids. The CDR3 region is CASSLLSGGGRTQYF. The CDR3 region has the DNA TGTGCCAGCAGTTTACTTAGCGGGGGGGGACGTACGCAGTATTTT.

J is TRBJ2-5 and V is TRBV3-1 (or the pseudogene TRBV3-2), with 15 bases identical to TRBD2. With 0 bases clipped from V and 2 bases from J, the junction kept 7 bases outside the gene matches. CDR1 LGHDT and CDR2 YNNKEL come from the germline V gene (reference sequence). CDR3 size: 19 residues. CDR3 DNA: TGTGCCAGCAGCCAAGATCTGGGACTAGCGGGGGGATCACAAGAGACCCAGTACTTC. Translated, it gives CASSQDLGLAGGSQETQYF.

The sample holds a few counts of this clone. The rearrangement uses TRBV12-3 or TRBV12-4 and TRBJ1-1; TRBD1 aligns across 7 bases. The V gene end was trimmed by 7 bases and the J gene end by 7 bases; junction bases not matched to a gene: 9. The CDR3 length is 13 residues. CDR3 residues: CASKEQGLVEAFF. The DNA of the CDR3 is TGTGCCAGCAAGGAACAGGGGCTAGTTGAAGCTTTCTTT.

The chain recombines TRBV11-2 with TRBJ2-7, with D uncertain. Trimming removed 5 bases at V and 0 bases at J, with 20 bases between. The CDR3 totals 17 residues. Germline CDR1 reads SGHAT; CDR2 reads FQNNGV. The CDR3 sequence: CASSDSGWTGVSYEQYF. DNA of the CDR3: TGTGCCAGCAGCGACTCAGGATGGACCGGAGTCTCCTACGAGCAGTACTTC.

The chain recombines TRBV27 with TRBJ1-2, with TRBD1 identical over 10 bases. Germline V lookup: CDR1 MNHEY, CDR2 SMNVEV (reference sequence). V lost 3 bases and J lost 8; bases outside the gene matches: 3. The CDR3 consists of 13 residues. As DNA, the CDR3 is TGTGCCAGCAGTTTGACAGGGGGCTGGGGCTACACCTTC. Protein sequence: CASSLTGGWGYTF.

This clone was detected once. The rearrangement uses TRBV6-5 and TRBJ2-1, with D unclear. This CDR3 region has 14 residues. Germline V gene lookup returns CDR1 MNHEY and CDR2 SVGAGI. V lost 0 bases, J lost 3 bases, and 6 bases lay in between. Written as DNA, the CDR3 is TGTGCCAGCAGTTACTCCTTTAACTACAATGAGCAGTTCTTC. As protein: CASSYSFNYNEQFF.

This chain joins TRBV18 and TRBJ1-5; 7 bases line up with TRBD1. Germline V gene sequence: CDR1 KGHSH, CDR2 LQKENI. The CDR3 has 19 amino acids. J lost 0 bases, V lost 4 bases, and 15 bases had no gene match. The CDR3: CASSLKQRGQSNSNQPQHF. The CDR3 coding sequence is TGTGCCAGCTCACTGAAACAAAGGGGGCAGAGCAATAGCAATCAGCCCCAGCATTTT.